Shown below are 23 T cell receptor beta chains from a single sample sequenced in a study of T cells in Graves' hyperthyroidism and ophthalmopathy. Amplified TCR beta CDR3 regions derived from RNA transcripts. TCR CDR3 regions were first amplified by RT-PCR with HTBI primers. Using its own MiXCR run on the multiplex PCR reads, TCRdb lists one record per CDR3 protein. The table lists about 570,000 distinct CDR3 sequences, roughly 46% of them singletons. The sample consisted of peripheral blood or thyroid tissue (not recorded which). Every receptor here comes from an adult woman with Graves' disease, either hyperthyroidism or ophthalmopathy (not recorded which).

This clonotype was detected ten times or more. The chain uses TRBV11-2 and TRBJ1-6, with 9 bases lining up with TRBD1. V shed 5 bases, J shed 8 bases, and the junction held 7 bases outside the gene matches. This CDR3 is 15 amino acids long. Germline loops: CDR1 SGHAT, CDR2 FQNNGV. The CDR3 loop reads CASSPGTGNYSPLHF. The DNA for the CDR3 is TGTGCCAGCAGCCCGGGGACAGGGAATTATTCACCCCTCCACTTT.

This clonotype has a count of ten or more. The V call is TRBV20-1, the J call TRBJ1-5; 8 positions match TRBD1. The length of the CDR3 is 13 residues. J was trimmed by 4 bases and V by 3 bases; bases with no gene match: 2. Germline V gives CDR1 DFQATT, CDR2 SNEGSKA (reference sequence). CDR3 residues: CSASRQGNQPQHF. CDR3 in DNA: TGCAGTGCTAGTAGACAGGGGAATCAGCCCCAGCATTTT.

The chain employs TRBV7-8 and TRBJ2-5; 8 bases fit TRBD1. The CDR3 runs to 13 residues. From germline, CDR1 is SGHVS and CDR2 FQNEAQ. J lost 9 bases, V lost 5 bases, and 8 bases had no gene match. The CDR3 sequence: CASSPGQGGAQYF. CDR3 DNA sequence: TGTGCCAGCAGCCCTGGACAGGGCGGGGCCCAGTACTTC.

In the case of this clonotype: One base away lies a much larger clone, so this may be a sequencing read error. The chain employs TRBV3-1 and TRBJ2-7; TRBD1 is a possible D gene (5 bases). This CDR3 contains 12 residues. Trimming removed 10 bases from V and 2 bases from J, with 12 bases in between. CDR1 and CDR2 from the germline V gene are LGHDT and YNNKEL (reference sequence). The CDR3 reads CATIGATYEQYF. The CDR3 DNA reads as TGTGCCACCATAGGGGCCACCTACGAGCAGTACTTC.

The chain joins TRBV20-1 to TRBJ1-2, with D possibly being TRBD1 (5 bases). The germline V gene encodes CDR1 DFQATT and CDR2 SNEGSKA (reference sequence). Trimming shortened V by 8 bases and J by 3 bases, and 16 bases separated the two germline ends. The CDR3 loop spans 13 amino acids. The CDR3, as DNA: TGCAGTTCGAAGGGGAAGGTGGACTATGGCTACACCTTC. Translating gives CSSKGKVDYGYTF.

This clonotype has only a few counts. This chain joins TRBV15 and TRBJ1-2, with D perhaps matching TRBD1 (6 bases). Trimming took off 3 bases at V and 6 bases at J, with 17 bases between the two ends. The V gene's germline CDR1 is LNHNV and CDR2 YYDKDF (reference sequence). The length of the CDR3 is 15 residues. The CDR3 DNA sequence: TGTGCCACCAGCAGGCGACAGGACAGTACGGATGGCTACACCTTC. This sequence encodes CATSRRQDSTDGYTF.

This clonotype was found many times. The rearrangement joins TRBV5-1 to TRBJ2-7, with D possibly matching TRBD1 (6 bases). From germline, CDR1 is SGHRS and CDR2 YFSETQ. The germline V and J ends were trimmed by 3 bases and 2 bases, with 18 bases remaining between them. This CDR3 region has 16 residues. DNA for the CDR3: TGCGCCAGCAGCTGGGGAACCCAGGGGTTTACCTACGAGCAGTACTTC. It encodes CASSWGTQGFTYEQYF.

This clonotype appeared many times. V and J are TRBV19 and TRBJ1-6; 8 bases line up with TRBD1. Germline CDR1 and CDR2: LNHDA and SQIVND (reference sequence). J was trimmed by 9 bases and V by 5 bases; bases with no gene match: 9. The CDR3 loop spans 15 amino acids. The CDR3 nucleotides are TGTGCCAGTAGTCCTGCACAGGGGGTAATTTCACCCCTCCACTTT. This codes for CASSPAQGVISPLHF.

This clonotype was picked up one time. The V call is TRBV7-6, the J call TRBJ1-1; D perhaps matches TRBD1 (5 bases). The CDR3 is 14 amino acids. In germline, CDR1 is SGHVS, CDR2 FNYEAQ. V lost 0 bases, J lost 4 bases, and 9 bases lay in between. In nucleotides, the CDR3 is TGTGCCAGCAGCTTAGCCAGGGAGCCCACTGAAGCTTTCTTT. Amino acid sequence: CASSLAREPTEAFF.

At least ten counts were recorded for this clonotype. This chain links TRBV18 with TRBJ2-7, with unresolved D. CDR3 length: 14 residues. Trimming stripped 4 bases from V and 5 bases from J, with 15 bases between. Germline V CDR1 and CDR2: KGHSH, LQKENI. This CDR3 reads CASSLGRPRHEQYF. In nucleotides, the CDR3 is TGTGCCAGCTCACTGGGCCGGCCCCGCCACGAGCAGTACTTC. Complete variable domain (other parts from reference TRBV18 and TRBJ2-7): NAGVMQNPRHLVRRRGQEARLRCSPMKGHSHVYWYRQLPEEGLKFMVYLQKENIIDESGMPKERFSAEFPKEGPSILRIQQVVRGDSAAYFCASSLGRPRHEQYFGPGTRLTVT.

This clonotype occurred many times. The gene calls are TRBV5-6 and TRBJ2-2; 9 bases line up with TRBD2. From germline, CDR1 is SGHDT and CDR2 YYEEEE. The V gene end was trimmed by 4 bases and the J gene end by 5 bases; junction bases not matched to a gene: 9. The CDR3 contains 16 residues. The CDR3 DNA follows: TGTGCCAGCAGCCCCTCTGCGGGAGGGCCGACCGGGGAGCTGTTTTTT. It translates to CASSPSAGGPTGELFF.

About this clonotype itself: A single base separates this from a much larger clone, so it may be a read error. The chain links TRBV19 to TRBJ2-5, with D tentatively TRBD2 (7 bases). CDR1 is LNHDA, CDR2 SQIVND, per germline (reference sequence). The CDR3 is 14 amino acids. The CDR3 DNA reads TGTGCCAGTAGTATGCGGGGAGGGGGAGAGGCCCAGTACTTC. It encodes CASSMRGGGEAQYF.

This clonotype appeared many times. The CDR3 spells CASKRGTGELFF. CDR3 bases: TGTGCCAGTAAAAGGGGGACCGGGGAGCTGTTTTTT. V usage is TRBV19 and J usage is TRBJ2-2; possibly TRBD1 for D (6 bases). The CDR3 has 12 amino acids. Between the trimmed V and J ends, which lost 7 bases and 5 bases, there was a span of 8 bases. From germline, CDR1 is LNHDA and CDR2 SQIVND (reference sequence).

The V call is TRBV15, the J call TRBJ2-5; 8 bases are shared with TRBD1. Germline V gene lookup returns CDR1 LNHNV and CDR2 YYDKDF (reference sequence). This CDR3 region has 13 residues. With 0 bases clipped from V and 8 bases from J, the junction kept 2 bases outside the gene matches. The CDR3 is CATSRDGQGTQYF. In DNA, the CDR3 is TGTGCCACCAGCAGAGATGGACAGGGAACCCAGTACTTC.

Turning to this clonotype: A much larger clone differs from this one at a single base, so this may be a read error. The V gene is TRBV4-1, the J gene TRBJ1-2, with 7 bases that match TRBD1. V shed 10 bases and J 5 bases; nucleotides not matched to a gene: 16. The CDR3 is 15 residues long. In germline, CDR1 is MGHRA, CDR2 YSYEKL. The DNA for the CDR3 is TGCGCCATCCGGACCCGGGACAGAGGCTCTTATGGCTACACCTTC. Its protein product is CAIRTRDRGSYGYTF.

For this clonotype: The CDR3 carries no conserved terminal phenylalanine or tryptophan, so it likely arises from a read error. The chain uses TRBV24-1 and TRBJ1-1; maybe TRBD1 (5 bases). The CDR3 is 15 residues long. Trimming took 4 bases from V and 2 from J, leaving 13 bases between them. CDR1 and CDR2 (germline): KGHDR, SFDVKD. CDR3 nucleotide sequence: TGTGCCACCAGTGACAGTGGGGCTGGAAACACTGAAGCTTTCCTT. It is translated as CATSDSGAGNTEAFL.

As concerns this clonotype: It may be a read error: a sequence one base away is much more abundant. V gene TRBV6-6 combines with J gene TRBJ2-5, with 12 bases matching TRBD2. After removal of 11 bases from V and 5 bases from J, the junction contained 9 bases not matched to a gene. Germline V gene data show CDR1 as MNHNY and CDR2 as SVGAGI (reference sequence). The CDR3 length is 14 residues. CDR3 protein: CAARTSGNWETQYF. The CDR3 DNA is TGTGCCGCCAGGACTAGCGGGAATTGGGAGACCCAGTACTTC.

The genes are TRBV15 and TRBJ2-6; TRBD1 aligns across 8 bases. V dropped 1 base and J dropped 1; count of bases not matched to a gene: 9. The CDR3 totals 19 residues. The germline V gene encodes CDR1 LNHNV and CDR2 YYDKDF (reference sequence). DNA for the CDR3: TGTGCCACCAGCAGAGGGAGAGGCCAGGGGGCTTCTGGGGCCAACGTCCTGACTTTC. Translated, it gives CATSRGRGQGASGANVLTF. The full variable domain, completed using reference TRBV15 and TRBJ2-6, is DAMVIQNPRYQVTQFGKPVTLSCSQTLNHNVMYWYQQKSSQAPKLLFHYYDKDFNNEADTPDNFQSRRPNTSFCFLDIRSPGLGDTAMYLCATSRGRGQGASGANVLTFGAGSRLTVL.

This clonotype showed up many times. This chain links TRBV7-8 with TRBJ2-7, with D possibly being TRBD2 (6 bases). The germline V and J ends were trimmed by 2 bases and 4 bases, with 18 bases remaining between them. The germline V gene encodes CDR1 SGHVS and CDR2 FQNEAQ. The CDR3 sequence is 16 residues long. The CDR3 nucleotides are TGTGCCAGCAGCTTACCTGGGCTCCTGGCGGGATACGAGCAGTACTTC. This gives the protein CASSLPGLLAGYEQYF.

This clonotype has just one count. J is TRBJ2-5 and V is TRBV15; no reliable D call. Germline loops: CDR1 LNHNV, CDR2 YYDKDF (reference sequence). Trimming left V 3 bases short and J 0 bases short, with 8 bases between. This CDR3 has 14 residues. CDR3 amino acids: CATSSVGYQETQYF. The CDR3 nucleotides read TGTGCCACCAGCAGCGTCGGATACCAAGAGACCCAGTACTTC.

The CDR3 protein is CSARTGRESGEPQHF. The DNA for the CDR3 is TGCAGTGCTAGAACAGGGCGGGAGTCCGGGGAGCCCCAGCATTTT. This rearrangement joins TRBV20-1 to TRBJ1-5; D may be TRBD1 (6 bases). V lost 2 bases and J 8 bases, leaving 19 bases between the germline ends. The CDR3 is 15 residues long. Germline V CDR1 and CDR2: DFQATT, SNEGSKA (reference sequence).

The CDR3: CASRRSIYEQYF. The CDR3 DNA reads as TGTGCCAGCAGGAGGTCCATCTACGAGCAGTACTTC. The rearrangement links TRBV27 to TRBJ2-7; D remains ambiguous. Trimming took off 6 bases at V and 3 bases at J, with 9 bases between the two ends. This CDR3 has 12 residues. Germline CDR1 reads MNHEY; CDR2 reads SMNVEV (reference sequence).

The table lists this clonotype with a few counts. One end of the junction is discordant with germline, which a read error may explain. V is TRBV28 and J is TRBJ1-1; a weak D match, TRBD1 (6 bases). Per the germline V gene, CDR1 is MDHEN and CDR2 is SYDVKM. CDR3 size: 14 residues. The CDR3 DNA follows: TGTGCCAGCACTTTAAGGACAGAGAACACTGAAGCTTTCTTT. Residues: CASTLRTENTEAFF.